This T cell receptor (beta chain) was sequenced in a study of sequential checkpoint blockade in melanoma. About the study: Arm A got nivolumab then ipilimumab; arm B the reverse, 1:1. Maintenance nivolumab came after either treatment sequence.

Treatment noted: randomized to nivolumab then ipilimumab (arm A) or the reverse (arm B). No patient had prior DNA-damaging chemotherapy. PBMC sorting kept live CD3+CD8+ cells without CD19 or CD56. CDR1 is GTSNPN, CDR2 SVGIG, per germline (reference sequence). This CDR3 has 13 residues. The V gene end was trimmed by 2 bases and the J gene end by 3 bases; junction bases not matched to a gene: 3. Only in-frame clones appear in the TCRdb table, and some are missing; sequencing was by immunoSEQ multiplex PCR. In the table there are under 20,000 clones, 65% to 85% of which are singletons. The clonotype was recovered from a human donor with melanoma. The sequencing used CD8+ T cells sorted from blood (inferred from file names), collected from a patient given nivolumab and ipilimumab in sequence. The rearrangement links TRBV30 to TRBJ2-7; 8 bases agree with TRBD1. CDR3 DNA sequence: TGTGCCTGGAGTACCGGGACAGGCTACGAGCAGTACTTC. It is translated as CAWSTGTGYEQYF.